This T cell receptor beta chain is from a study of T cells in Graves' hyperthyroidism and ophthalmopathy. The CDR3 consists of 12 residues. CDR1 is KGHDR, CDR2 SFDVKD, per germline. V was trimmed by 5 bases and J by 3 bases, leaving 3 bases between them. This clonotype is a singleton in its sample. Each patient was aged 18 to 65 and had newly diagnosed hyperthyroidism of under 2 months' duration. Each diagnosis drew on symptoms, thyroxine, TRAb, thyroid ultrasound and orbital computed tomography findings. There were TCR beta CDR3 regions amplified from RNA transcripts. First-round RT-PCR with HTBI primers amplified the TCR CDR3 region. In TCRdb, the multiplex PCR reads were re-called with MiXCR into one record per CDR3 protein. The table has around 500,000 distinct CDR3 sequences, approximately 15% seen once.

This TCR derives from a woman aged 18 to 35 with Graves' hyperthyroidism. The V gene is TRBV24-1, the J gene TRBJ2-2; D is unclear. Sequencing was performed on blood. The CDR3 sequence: CATSVYTGELFF. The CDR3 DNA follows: TGTGCCACCAGTGTCTACACCGGGGAGCTGTTTTTT.